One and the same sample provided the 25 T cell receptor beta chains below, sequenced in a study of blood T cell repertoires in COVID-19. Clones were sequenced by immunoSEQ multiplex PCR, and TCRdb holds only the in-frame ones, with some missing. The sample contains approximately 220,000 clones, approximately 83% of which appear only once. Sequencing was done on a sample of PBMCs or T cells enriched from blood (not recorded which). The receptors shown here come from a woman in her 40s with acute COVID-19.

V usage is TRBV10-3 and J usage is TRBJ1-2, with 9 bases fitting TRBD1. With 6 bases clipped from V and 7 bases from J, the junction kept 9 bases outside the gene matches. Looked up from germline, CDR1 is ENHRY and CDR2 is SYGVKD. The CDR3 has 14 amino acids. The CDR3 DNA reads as TGTGCCATCAGCGAATCACAGGGGGCCTCTGGCTACACCTTC. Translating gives CAISESQGASGYTF.

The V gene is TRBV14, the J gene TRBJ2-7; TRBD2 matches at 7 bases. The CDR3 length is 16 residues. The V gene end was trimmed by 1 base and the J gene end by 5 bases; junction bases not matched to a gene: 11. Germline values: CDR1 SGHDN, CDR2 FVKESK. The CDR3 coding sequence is TGTGCCAGCAGCCAAGGAAGTTTCGGCGGGAGCCACGAGCAGTACTTC. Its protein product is CASSQGSFGGSHEQYF.

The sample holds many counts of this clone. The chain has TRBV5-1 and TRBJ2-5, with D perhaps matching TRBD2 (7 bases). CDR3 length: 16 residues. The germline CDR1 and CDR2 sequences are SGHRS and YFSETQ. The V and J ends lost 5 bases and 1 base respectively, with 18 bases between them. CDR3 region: CASRLWGGTLQETQYF. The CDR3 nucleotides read TGCGCCAGCAGGTTATGGGGGGGCACTCTCCAAGAGACCCAGTACTTC.

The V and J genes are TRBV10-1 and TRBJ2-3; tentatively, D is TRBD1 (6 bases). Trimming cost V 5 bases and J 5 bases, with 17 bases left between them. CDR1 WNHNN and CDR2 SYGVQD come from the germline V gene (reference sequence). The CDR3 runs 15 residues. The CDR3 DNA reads TGCGCCAGCAGTTTCTCTTCTTTCAGGGGAGATACGCAGTATTTT. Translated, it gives CASSFSSFRGDTQYF.

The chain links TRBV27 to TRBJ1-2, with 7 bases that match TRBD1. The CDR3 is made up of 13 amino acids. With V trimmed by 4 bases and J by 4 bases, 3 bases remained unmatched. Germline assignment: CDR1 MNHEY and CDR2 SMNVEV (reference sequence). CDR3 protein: CASSSAGGYGYTF. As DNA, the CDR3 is TGTGCCAGCAGTTCGGCAGGGGGCTATGGCTACACCTTC.

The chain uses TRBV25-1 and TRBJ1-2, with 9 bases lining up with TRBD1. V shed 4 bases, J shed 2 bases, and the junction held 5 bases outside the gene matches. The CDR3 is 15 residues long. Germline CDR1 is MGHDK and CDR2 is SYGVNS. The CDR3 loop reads CASSGPGTGNYGYTF. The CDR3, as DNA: TGTGCCAGCAGTGGTCCCGGGACAGGGAACTATGGCTACACCTTC.

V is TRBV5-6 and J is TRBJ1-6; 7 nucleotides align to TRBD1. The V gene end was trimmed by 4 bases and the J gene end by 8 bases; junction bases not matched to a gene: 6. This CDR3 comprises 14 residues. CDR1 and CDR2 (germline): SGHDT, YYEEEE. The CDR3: CASSQTGFHSPLHF. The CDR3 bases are TGTGCCAGCAGCCAGACAGGGTTCCATTCACCCCTCCACTTT. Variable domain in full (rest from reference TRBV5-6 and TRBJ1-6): DAGVTQSPTHLIKTRGQQVTLRCSPKSGHDTVSWYQQALGQGPQFIFQYYEEEERQRGNFPDRFSGHQFPNYSSELNVNALLLGDSALYLCASSQTGFHSPLHFGNGTRLTVT.

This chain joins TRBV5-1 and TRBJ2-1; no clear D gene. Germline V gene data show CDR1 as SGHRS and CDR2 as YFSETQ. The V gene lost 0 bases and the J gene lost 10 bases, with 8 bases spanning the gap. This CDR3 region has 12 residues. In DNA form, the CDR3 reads TGCGCCAGCAGCTTGGAATCGAGGGAGCAGTTCTTC. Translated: CASSLESREQFF.

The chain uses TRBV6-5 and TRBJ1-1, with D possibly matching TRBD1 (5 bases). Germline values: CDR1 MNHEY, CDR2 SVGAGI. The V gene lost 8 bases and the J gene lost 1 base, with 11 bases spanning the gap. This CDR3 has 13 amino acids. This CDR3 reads CASLQGSNTEAFF. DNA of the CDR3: TGTGCCAGCCTTCAGGGCTCGAACACTGAAGCTTTCTTT.

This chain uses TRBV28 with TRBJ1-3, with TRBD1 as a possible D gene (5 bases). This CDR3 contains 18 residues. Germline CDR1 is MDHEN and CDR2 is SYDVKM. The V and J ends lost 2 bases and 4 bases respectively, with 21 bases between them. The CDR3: CASSLSRAPFWGGNTIYF. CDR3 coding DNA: TGTGCCAGCAGTTTAAGCAGGGCGCCCTTTTGGGGAGGAAACACCATATATTTT.

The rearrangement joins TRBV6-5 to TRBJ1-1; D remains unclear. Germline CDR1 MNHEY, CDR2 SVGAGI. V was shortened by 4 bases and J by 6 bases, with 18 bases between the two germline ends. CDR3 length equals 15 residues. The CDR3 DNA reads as TGTGCCAGCAGTTTTTCCCAGGCAGTAAACTCTGAAGCTTTCTTT. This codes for CASSFSQAVNSEAFF.

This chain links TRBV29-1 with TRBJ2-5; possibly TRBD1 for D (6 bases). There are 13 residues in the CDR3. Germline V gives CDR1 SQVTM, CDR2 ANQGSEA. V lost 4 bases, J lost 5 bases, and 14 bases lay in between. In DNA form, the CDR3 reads TGCAGCGTTGGGAACAGGGAGACGGAGACCCAGTACTTC. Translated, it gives CSVGNRETETQYF. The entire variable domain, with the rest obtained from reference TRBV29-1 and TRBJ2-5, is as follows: SAVISQKPSRDICQRGTSLTIQCQVDSQVTMMFWYRQQPGQSLTLIATANQGSEATYESGFVIDKFPISRPNLTFSTLTVSNMSPEDSSIYLCSVGNRETETQYFGPGTRLLVL.

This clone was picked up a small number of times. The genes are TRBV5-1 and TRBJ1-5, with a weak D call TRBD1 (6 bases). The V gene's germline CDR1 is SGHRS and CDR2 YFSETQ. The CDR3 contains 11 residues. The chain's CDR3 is CTRQDDQPQHF. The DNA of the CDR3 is TGCACCCGACAGGACGATCAGCCCCAGCATTTT.

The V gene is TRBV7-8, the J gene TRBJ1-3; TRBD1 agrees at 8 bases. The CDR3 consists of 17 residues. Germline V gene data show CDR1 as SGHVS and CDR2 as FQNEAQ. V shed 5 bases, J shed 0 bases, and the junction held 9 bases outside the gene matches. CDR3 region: CASSPDPRGRSGNTIYF. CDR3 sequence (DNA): TGTGCCAGCAGCCCCGACCCCAGGGGGCGCTCTGGAAACACCATATATTTT.

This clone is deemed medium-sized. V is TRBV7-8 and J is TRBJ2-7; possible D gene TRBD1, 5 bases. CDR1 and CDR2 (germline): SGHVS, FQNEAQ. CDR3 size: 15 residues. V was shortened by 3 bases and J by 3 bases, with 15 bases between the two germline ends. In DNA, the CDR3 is TGTGCCAGCAGCTTTGGGGCAGGACCATTCTACGAGCAGTACTTC. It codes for CASSFGAGPFYEQYF.

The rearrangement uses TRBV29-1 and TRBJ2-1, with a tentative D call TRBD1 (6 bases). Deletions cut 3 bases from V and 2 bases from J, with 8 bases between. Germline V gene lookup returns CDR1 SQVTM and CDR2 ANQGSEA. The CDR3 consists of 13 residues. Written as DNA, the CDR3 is TGCAGCGTTGACGGGGACACCTACAATGAGCAGTTCTTC. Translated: CSVDGDTYNEQFF.

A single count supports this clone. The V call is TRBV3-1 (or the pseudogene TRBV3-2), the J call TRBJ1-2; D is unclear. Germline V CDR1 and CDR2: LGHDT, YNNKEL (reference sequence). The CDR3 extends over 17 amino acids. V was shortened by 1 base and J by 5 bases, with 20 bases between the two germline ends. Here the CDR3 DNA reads TGTGCCAGCAGCCAAGTCCAAGGAGGTCTGAATACTTATGGCTACACCTTC. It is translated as CASSQVQGGLNTYGYTF.

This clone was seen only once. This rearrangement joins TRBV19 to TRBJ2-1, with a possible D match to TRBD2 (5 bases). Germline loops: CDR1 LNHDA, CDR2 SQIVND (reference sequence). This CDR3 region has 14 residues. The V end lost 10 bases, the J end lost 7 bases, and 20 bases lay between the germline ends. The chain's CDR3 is CATSSHNPGNEQFF. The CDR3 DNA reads TGTGCCACCAGTAGCCACAACCCGGGGAATGAGCAGTTCTTC.

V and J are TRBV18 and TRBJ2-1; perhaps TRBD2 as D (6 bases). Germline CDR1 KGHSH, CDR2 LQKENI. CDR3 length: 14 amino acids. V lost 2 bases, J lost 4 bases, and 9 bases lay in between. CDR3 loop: CASSPNSGYNEQFF. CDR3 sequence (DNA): TGTGCCAGCTCACCAAATAGCGGTTACAATGAGCAGTTCTTC. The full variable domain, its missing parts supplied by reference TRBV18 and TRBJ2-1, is NAGVMQNPRHLVRRRGQEARLRCSPMKGHSHVYWYRQLPEEGLKFMVYLQKENIIDESGMPKERFSAEFPKEGPSILRIQQVVRGDSAAYFCASSPNSGYNEQFFGPGTRLTVL.

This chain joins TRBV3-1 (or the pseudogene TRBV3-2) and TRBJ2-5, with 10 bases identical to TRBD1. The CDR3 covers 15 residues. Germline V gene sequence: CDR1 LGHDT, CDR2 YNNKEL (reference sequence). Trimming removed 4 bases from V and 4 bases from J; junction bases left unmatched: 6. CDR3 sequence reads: CASSLTGGAGETQYF. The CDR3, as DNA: TGTGCCAGCAGCCTGACAGGGGGCGCCGGAGAGACCCAGTACTTC.

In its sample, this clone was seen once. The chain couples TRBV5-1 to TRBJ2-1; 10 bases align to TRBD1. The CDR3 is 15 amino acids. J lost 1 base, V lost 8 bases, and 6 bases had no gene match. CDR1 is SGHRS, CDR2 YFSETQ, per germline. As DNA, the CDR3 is TGCGCCAGTCAGACAGGGGGCCCTTCCTACAATGAGCAGTTCTTC. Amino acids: CASQTGGPSYNEQFF.

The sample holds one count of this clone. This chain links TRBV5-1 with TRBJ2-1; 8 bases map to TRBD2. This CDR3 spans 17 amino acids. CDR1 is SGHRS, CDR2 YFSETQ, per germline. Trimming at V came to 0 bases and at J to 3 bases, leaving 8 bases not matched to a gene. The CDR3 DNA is TGCGCCAGCAGCTTGGTAGTAGCGGGACCCGACTACAATGAGCAGTTCTTC. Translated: CASSLVVAGPDYNEQFF. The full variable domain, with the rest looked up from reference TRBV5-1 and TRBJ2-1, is KAGVTQTPRYLIKTRGQQVTLSCSPISGHRSVSWYQQTPGQGLQFLFEYFSETQRNKGNFPGRFSGRQFSNSRSEMNVSTLELGDSALYLCASSLVVAGPDYNEQFFGPGTRLTVL.

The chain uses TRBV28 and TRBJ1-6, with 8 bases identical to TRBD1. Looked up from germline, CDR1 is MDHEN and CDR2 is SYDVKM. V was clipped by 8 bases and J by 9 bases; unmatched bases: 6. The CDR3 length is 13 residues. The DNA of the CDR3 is TGTGCCAGCCTAAGGACAGGGAGTTCACCCCTCCACTTT. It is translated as CASLRTGSSPLHF. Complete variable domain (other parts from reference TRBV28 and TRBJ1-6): DVKVTQSSRYLVKRTGEKVFLECVQDMDHENMFWYRQDPGLGLRLIYFSYDVKMKEKGDIPEGYSVSREKKERFSLILESASTNQTSMYLCASLRTGSSPLHFGNGTRLTVT.

For the CDR3, the DNA is TGTGCCAGCAGCACCCAACCGGGTATTGAGCAGTTCTTC. This codes for CASSTQPGIEQFF. V is TRBV7-2 and J is TRBJ2-1; no reliable D call. Germline V gives CDR1 SGHTA, CDR2 FQGNSA. The V and J ends lost 5 bases and 9 bases respectively, with 14 bases between them. The CDR3 contains 13 residues.

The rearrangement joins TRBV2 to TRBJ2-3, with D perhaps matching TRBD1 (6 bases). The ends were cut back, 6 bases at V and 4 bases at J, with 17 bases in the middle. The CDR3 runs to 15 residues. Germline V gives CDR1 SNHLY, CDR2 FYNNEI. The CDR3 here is CASSQTGLGADTQYF. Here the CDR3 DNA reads TGTGCCAGCAGCCAGACAGGCCTCGGCGCAGATACGCAGTATTTT.